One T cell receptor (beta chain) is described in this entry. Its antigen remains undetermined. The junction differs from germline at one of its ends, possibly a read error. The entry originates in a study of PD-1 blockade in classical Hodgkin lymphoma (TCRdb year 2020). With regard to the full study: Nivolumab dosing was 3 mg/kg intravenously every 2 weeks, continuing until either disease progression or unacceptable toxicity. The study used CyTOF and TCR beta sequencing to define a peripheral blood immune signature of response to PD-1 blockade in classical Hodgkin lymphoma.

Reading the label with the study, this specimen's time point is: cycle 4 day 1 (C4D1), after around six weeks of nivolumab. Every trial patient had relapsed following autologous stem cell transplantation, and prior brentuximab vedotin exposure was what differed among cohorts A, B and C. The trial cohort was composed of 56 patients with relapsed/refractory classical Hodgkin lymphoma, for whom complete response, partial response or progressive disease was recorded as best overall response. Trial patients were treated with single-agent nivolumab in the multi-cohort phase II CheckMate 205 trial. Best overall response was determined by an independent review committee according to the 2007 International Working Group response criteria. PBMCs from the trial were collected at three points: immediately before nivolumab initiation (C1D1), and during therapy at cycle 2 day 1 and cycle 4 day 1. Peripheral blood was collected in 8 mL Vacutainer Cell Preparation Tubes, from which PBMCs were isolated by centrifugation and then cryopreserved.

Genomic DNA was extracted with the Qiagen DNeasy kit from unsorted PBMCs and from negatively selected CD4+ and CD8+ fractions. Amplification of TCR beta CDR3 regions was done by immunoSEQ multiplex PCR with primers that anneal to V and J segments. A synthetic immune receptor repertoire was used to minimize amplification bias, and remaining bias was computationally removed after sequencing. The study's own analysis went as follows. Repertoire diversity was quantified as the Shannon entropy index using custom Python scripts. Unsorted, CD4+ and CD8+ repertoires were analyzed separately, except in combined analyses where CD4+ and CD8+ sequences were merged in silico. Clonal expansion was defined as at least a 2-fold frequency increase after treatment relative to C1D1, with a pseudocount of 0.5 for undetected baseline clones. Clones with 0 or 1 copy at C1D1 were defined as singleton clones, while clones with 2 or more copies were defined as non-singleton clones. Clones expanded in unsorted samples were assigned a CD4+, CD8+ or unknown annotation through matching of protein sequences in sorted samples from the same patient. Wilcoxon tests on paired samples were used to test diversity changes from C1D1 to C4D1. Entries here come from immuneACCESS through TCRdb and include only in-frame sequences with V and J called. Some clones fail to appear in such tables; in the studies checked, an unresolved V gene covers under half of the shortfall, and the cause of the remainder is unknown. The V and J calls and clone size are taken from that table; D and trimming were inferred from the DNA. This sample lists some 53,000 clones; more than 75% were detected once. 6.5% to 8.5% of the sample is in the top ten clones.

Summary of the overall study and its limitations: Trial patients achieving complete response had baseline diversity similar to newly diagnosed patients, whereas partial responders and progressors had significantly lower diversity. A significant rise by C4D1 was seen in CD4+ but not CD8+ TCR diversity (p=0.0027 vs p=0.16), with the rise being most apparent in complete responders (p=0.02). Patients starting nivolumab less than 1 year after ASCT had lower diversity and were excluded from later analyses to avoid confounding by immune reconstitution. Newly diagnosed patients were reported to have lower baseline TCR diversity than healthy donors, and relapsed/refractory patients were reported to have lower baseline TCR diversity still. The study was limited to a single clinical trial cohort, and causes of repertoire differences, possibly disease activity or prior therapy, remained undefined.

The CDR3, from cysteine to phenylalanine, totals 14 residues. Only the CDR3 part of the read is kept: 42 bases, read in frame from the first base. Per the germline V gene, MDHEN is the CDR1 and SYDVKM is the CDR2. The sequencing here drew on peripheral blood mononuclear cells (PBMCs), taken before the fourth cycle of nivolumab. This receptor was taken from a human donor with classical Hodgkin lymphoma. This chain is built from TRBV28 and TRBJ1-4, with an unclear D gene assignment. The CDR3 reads CASSFHTTYEKLFF. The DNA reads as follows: TGTGCCAGCAGTTTCCACACAACTTATGAAAAACTGTTTTTT.